Presented here are 8 T cell receptor beta chains from one specimen sequenced in a study of glioma-infiltrating T cells (dated by TCRdb to 2016 to 2017). The data were produced on an Illumina MiSeq. The iRepertoire nested amplicon-rescue multiplex PCR (arm-PCR) platform was used to amplify TCR alpha and beta CDR3 regions from RNA. TCRdb trimmed the raw reads at Q25, called clones with MiXCR and kept productive beta chains. Each record represents a unique CDR3 protein, reported with the most common genes and DNA among its rows. The sample table contains 150,000 to 200,000 distinct CDR3 sequences; only one count was recorded for around 40% of them. 4% to 6.5% of the sample goes to the ten largest clones. The material sequenced was glioma tissue, nonneoplastic brain tissue, or PBMCs (not recorded which). These receptors were taken from a human donor with low-grade glioma or glioblastoma, undergoing nonglioma brain surgery, or in good health (not recorded which).

In regard to this clonotype: A read error is possible here, since a much larger clone lies one base away. The rearrangement links TRBV20-1 to TRBJ2-7; TRBD2 matches at 12 bases. This CDR3 spans 16 amino acids. The germline CDR1 and CDR2 sequences are DFQATT and SNEGSKA (reference sequence). The CDR3 nucleotides are TGCAGTGCTAGATTCCGGACTAGCGGGACTGGCTACGAGAAGTACTTC. Translating it yields CSARFRTSGTGYEKYF.

Only one count was recorded for this clonotype. This could be a read error, since a much larger clone is one nucleotide away. V usage is TRBV20-1 and J usage is TRBJ2-7, with D perhaps TRBD2 (6 bases). Trimming took off 8 bases at V and 7 bases at J, with 24 bases between the two ends. Germline V gene sequence: CDR1 DFQATT, CDR2 SNEGSKA (reference sequence). The CDR3 is 14 amino acids. CDR3 in amino acids: CSTKHDGGLREQYF. The DNA for the CDR3 is TGCAGTACAAAACACGACGGGGGTCTACGGGAGCAGTACTTC.

This clonotype came up many times. V usage is TRBV20-1 and J usage is TRBJ2-7, with 9 bases matching TRBD2. Germline V CDR1 and CDR2: DFQATT, SNEGSKA (reference sequence). Trimming at V came to 2 bases and at J to 3 bases, leaving 11 bases not matched to a gene. This CDR3 spans 16 amino acids. This chain's CDR3 is CSARLPGASGIYEQYF. For the CDR3, the DNA is TGCAGTGCTAGACTCCCGGGGGCTAGCGGGATCTACGAGCAGTACTTC.

About this clonotype: Just one base apart from a much larger clone, this may be a read error. The chain carries TRBV4-2 and TRBJ2-3; the D call may be TRBD1 or TRBD2 (5 bases each). V shed 0 bases and J shed 0 bases, with 10 bases lying between them. Germline assignment: CDR1 LGHNA and CDR2 YNFKEQ. The CDR3 length is 16 residues. CDR3 bases: TGTGCCAGCAGCCAAGAGAGGGACCATAGCACAGATACGCAGTATTTT. As protein: CASSQERDHSTDTQYF.

The rearrangement joins TRBV30 to TRBJ2-3, with 10 nucleotides matching TRBD2. CDR1 is GTSNPN and CDR2 is SVGIG in the germline V gene (reference sequence). Unmatched junction bases numbered 4, after V lost 0 bases and J lost 4 bases. The CDR3 covers 15 residues. In DNA, the CDR3 is TGTGCCTGGAGTGTAAAGAGCGGGAGGGCAGATACGCAGTATTTT. Translation gives CAWSVKSGRADTQYF.

To note about this clonotype: A much more abundant neighbour one base away suggests this may be a read error. CDR3 coding DNA: TGTGCCACCAGTAATTTGACGGGGTATGGCTACACCTTC. Translation: CATSNLTGYGYTF. V is TRBV24-1 and J is TRBJ1-2, with D hard to call. Germline CDR1 reads KGHDR; CDR2 reads SFDVKD. This CDR3 is 13 amino acids long.

This rearrangement joins TRBV29-1 to TRBJ2-3; D gene uncertain. Germline lookup yields CDR1 SQVTM and CDR2 ANQGSEA. The CDR3 is made up of 12 amino acids. V lost 5 bases to trimming and J lost 4 bases, with 10 bases between them. CDR3 DNA: TGCAGCGTTAGGCTAGGCGCAGATACGCAGTATTTT. It yields the protein CSVRLGADTQYF.

The V and J genes are TRBV7-9 and TRBJ2-1, with 8 bases aligning to TRBD2. The junction had 12 bases not matched to a gene; V was cut back by 7 bases and J by 10 bases. Germline-derived CDR1 and CDR2 are SEHNR and FQNEAQ (reference sequence). The CDR3 sequence is 14 residues long. The CDR3 here is CASTEPGTRKEQFF. The CDR3 bases are TGTGCCAGCACGGAACCCGGGACTAGGAAAGAGCAGTTCTTC.